These T cell receptor beta chains were read from a single sample in a study of T-cell memory formation after mild COVID-19. Each CDR3 protein is one row after TCRdb ran MiXCR on the 5' RACE reads. The repertoire includes 150,000 or so distinct CDR3 sequences, 31% of them detected once, and 12% sits in the top ten. Sequenced material: PBMCs or a T cell subset sorted from them (not recorded which). The receptors here all came from an adult woman who had mild COVID-19 (a few samples of this study predate the infection). Cell type and time point are not known. Each CDR3 is given with its conserved first and last residue. D genes are given only for firm matches. Part of the rows lack a size; the others show once, few, many or a class for expanded clones.

v_call,d_call,j_call,clone_size,cdr3_aa,cdr3_nt
TRBV12-3/TRBV12-4,-,TRBJ2-1,-,CASNRGFSEQFF,TGTGCCAGCAACCGGGGATTTAGTGAGCAGTTCTTC
TRBV5-1,-,TRBJ2-5,many,CASSLTQETQYF,TGCGCCAGCAGCTTGACTCAAGAGACCCAGTACTTC
TRBV20-1,TRBD1,TRBJ2-2,-,CSASRLGSGQGNTGELFF,TGCAGTGCTAGTCGTTTAGGCTCGGGACAGGGGAACACCGGGGAGCTGTTTTTT
TRBV11-1,TRBD2,TRBJ2-3,few,CASSPRTSSLVDTQYF,TGTGCCAGCAGCCCGAGGACTAGCTCACTTGTGGATACGCAGTATTTT
TRBV3-1,TRBD2,TRBJ2-1,-,CASSQVLAGVYEQFF,TGTGCCAGCAGCCAAGTACTAGCGGGAGTCTATGAGCAGTTCTTC
TRBV12-3/TRBV12-4,-,TRBJ2-7,few,CASSRALPSQYF,TGTGCCAGCAGCCGGGCCCTACCATCGCAGTACTTC
TRBV5-6,-,TRBJ1-2,few,CASSVDFAAPYGYTF,TGTGCCAGCAGCGTGGACTTTGCTGCACCCTATGGCTACACCTTC
TRBV6-2/TRBV6-3,-,TRBJ2-3,-,CASSYSRSSTDTQYF,TGTGCCAGCAGTTACAGCCGCTCCAGCACAGATACGCAGTATTTT
TRBV2,-,TRBJ2-7,few,CASSDRNTYEQYF,TGTGCCAGCAGTGATAGGAACACCTACGAGCAGTACTTC
TRBV5-1,-,TRBJ1-2,-,CASSLEGRRTLYGYTF,TGCGCCAGCAGCTTGGAAGGCAGGCGAACCCTCTATGGCTACACCTTC
TRBV18,TRBD2,TRBJ2-3,-,CASSPGLAGVRTDTQYF,TGTGCCAGCTCACCGGGGCTAGCGGGAGTCCGCACAGATACGCAGTATTTT
TRBV5-1,-,TRBJ2-1,-,CASSFEGFVEQFF,TGCGCCAGCAGCTTTGAGGGATTCGTTGAGCAGTTCTTC
TRBV5-4,-,TRBJ2-1,-,CASSSYRQPNEQFF,TGTGCCAGCAGCTCCTACAGGCAGCCCAATGAGCAGTTCTTC
TRBV25-1,-,TRBJ1-5,-,CASSETGFSQPQHF,TGTGCCAGCAGTGAAACGGGGTTTAGTCAGCCCCAGCATTTT
TRBV12-3/TRBV12-4,TRBD2,TRBJ2-1,-,CASTDLGTSGINEQFF,TGTGCCAGCACCGACCTCGGGACTAGCGGGATCAATGAGCAGTTCTTC
TRBV12-3/TRBV12-4,-,TRBJ1-5,-,CASSLGVGGWSNQPQHF,TGTGCCAGCAGTTTAGGTGTGGGGGGTTGGAGCAATCAGCCCCAGCATTTT
TRBV7-9,TRBD2,TRBJ2-7,-,CATQRTSFDEQYF,TGTGCCACCCAGCGGACTAGTTTTGACGAGCAGTACTTC
TRBV5-5,-,TRBJ2-1,few,CASSSPTGGSYNEQFF,TGTGCCAGCAGCTCCCCGACAGGAGGGTCCTACAATGAGCAGTTCTTC
TRBV12-3/TRBV12-4,TRBD1,TRBJ2-7,many,CASSWTGGEQYF,TGTGCCAGCAGTTGGACAGGGGGGGAGCAGTACTTC
TRBV7-9,-,TRBJ2-2,-,CASSYRHTGELFF,TGTGCCAGCAGCTACAGGCACACCGGGGAGCTGTTTTTT
TRBV12-3/TRBV12-4,-,TRBJ1-2,-,CASTRTQGYGYTF,TGTGCCAGCACCCGGACTCAGGGCTATGGCTACACCTTC
TRBV9,-,TRBJ2-1,few,CASSVASGNEQFF,TGTGCCAGCAGCGTAGCTTCGGGCAATGAGCAGTTCTTC
TRBV11-2,-,TRBJ2-2,few,CASALDNTGELFF,TGTGCCAGCGCACTAGATAACACCGGGGAGCTGTTTTTT
TRBV12-3/TRBV12-4,-,TRBJ2-7,-,CASSDATYEQYF,TGTGCCAGCAGCGACGCTACCTACGAGCAGTACTTC
TRBV6-5,-,TRBJ2-7,few,CASSYWGSEQYF,TGTGCCAGCAGTTACTGGGGGTCCGAGCAGTACTTC
TRBV5-1,-,TRBJ1-2,-,CASSLEWDGYTF,TGCGCCAGCAGCTTGGAGTGGGATGGCTACACCTTC
TRBV12-3/TRBV12-4,TRBD2,TRBJ2-7,-,CASSLGLAVPGF,TGTGCCAGCAGTTTAGGACTAGCGGTGCCGGGCTTC
TRBV7-9,-,TRBJ1-2,few,CASSVQVYYGYTF,TGTGCCAGCAGTGTCCAGGTTTACTATGGCTACACCTTC
TRBV7-6,-,TRBJ2-3,-,CASSSFSTDTQYF,TGTGCCAGCAGCTCGTTCAGTACAGATACGCAGTATTTT
TRBV7-2,-,TRBJ2-5,-,CASSPPSGRQETQYF,TGTGCCAGCAGCCCCCCATCCGGGCGGCAAGAGACCCAGTACTTC
TRBV6-1,TRBD1,TRBJ2-5,few,CASSGTGPWAQYF,TGTGCCAGCAGTGGGACAGGTCCTTGGGCCCAGTACTTC
TRBV6-6,-,TRBJ1-1,once,CASSYSVWDAFF,TGTGCCAGCAGTTACTCCGTATGGGATGCTTTCTTT
TRBV11-2,TRBD1,TRBJ2-3,-,CASSPSWTGGKDTQYF,TGTGCCAGCAGCCCTTCCTGGACAGGGGGCAAGGATACGCAGTATTTT
TRBV5-1,-,TRBJ2-3,few,CASSLSGLAADTQYF,TGCGCCAGCAGCTTGAGTGGGCTAGCAGCAGATACGCAGTATTTT
TRBV6-1,-,TRBJ1-5,-,CASSGRGQPQHF,TGTGCCAGCAGTGGGAGGGGACAGCCCCAGCATTTT
TRBV12-3/TRBV12-4,TRBD2,TRBJ2-1,-,CASSLDAGGSNEQFF,TGTGCCAGCAGTTTGGATGCGGGAGGAAGCAATGAGCAGTTCTTC
TRBV20-1,TRBD2,TRBJ2-1,few,CSARDRLLTSGRGNEQFF,TGCAGTGCTAGAGATAGGCTCTTGACTAGCGGGAGGGGGAATGAGCAGTTCTTC